Each of the 29 T cell receptor beta chains below was sequenced from the same sample in a study of T cells in Graves' hyperthyroidism and ophthalmopathy. TCR beta CDR3 region amplification was performed from RNA transcripts. First-round RT-PCR targeting the TCR CDR3 was performed with the HTBI primer set. Using its own MiXCR run on the multiplex PCR reads, TCRdb lists one record per CDR3 protein. Here the sample spans 350,000 or so distinct CDR3 sequences, roughly a sixth being singletons. Specimen: blood. These TCRs come from a woman aged 25 to 39 with Graves' hyperthyroidism that later progressed to Graves' ophthalmopathy.

At least ten counts were recorded for this clonotype. The rearrangement links TRBV27 to TRBJ2-3; tentatively, D is TRBD1 (6 bases). V lost 7 bases and J lost 2, with 13 bases in between. The CDR3 covers 14 residues. Germline CDR1 MNHEY, CDR2 SMNVEV (reference sequence). The CDR3 loop is CASTPQGFTDTQYF. The CDR3 nucleotides are TGTGCCAGCACCCCCCAGGGGTTCACAGATACGCAGTATTTT.

Ten or more counts support this clonotype. The V gene is TRBV7-9, the J gene TRBJ2-5, with 14 positions matching TRBD2. The CDR3 sequence is 17 residues long. Germline V CDR1 and CDR2: SEHNR, FQNEAQ (reference sequence). After removal of 5 bases from V and 5 bases from J, the junction contained 10 bases not matched to a gene. The CDR3 region is CASSARLAGGQLETQYF. CDR3 sequence (DNA): TGTGCCAGCAGCGCCCGACTAGCGGGGGGGCAGTTGGAGACCCAGTACTTC. Based on the CDR3 plus reference TRBV7-9 and TRBJ2-5, the full variable domain is DTGVSQNPRHKITKRGQNVTFRCDPISEHNRLYWYRQTLGQGPEFLTYFQNEAQLEKSRLLSDRFSAERPKGSFSTLEIQRTEQGDSAMYLCASSARLAGGQLETQYFGPGTRLLVL.

This clonotype has ten or more counts. The V gene is TRBV11-2, the J gene TRBJ2-2, with 7 bases that match TRBD1. CDR3 size: 16 residues. V lost 5 bases to trimming and J lost 5 bases; unmatched junction nucleotides: 11. Germline V CDR1 and CDR2: SGHAT, FQNNGV. In DNA form, the CDR3 reads TGTGCCAGCAGCGCCTTAACAGGGGCTGGAACCGGGGAGCTGTTTTTT. Translating gives CASSALTGAGTGELFF.

This clonotype has only a few counts. The chain links TRBV25-1 to TRBJ1-1; no definite D call. This CDR3 is 14 amino acids long. V was shortened by 3 bases and J by 4 bases, with 12 bases between the two germline ends. Germline CDR1 MGHDK, CDR2 SYGVNS. In DNA, the CDR3 is TGTGCCAGCAGTGACCCCCTTTTGGGCACTGAAGCTTTCTTT. It is translated as CASSDPLLGTEAFF.

This clonotype was observed a few times. A read error may account for a junction end that differs from germline. The rearrangement links TRBV5-1 to TRBJ1-1, with 9 bases matching TRBD1. The CDR3 is 16 amino acids. The germline V gene encodes CDR1 SGHRS and CDR2 YFSETQ. In nucleotides, the CDR3 is TGTGCCAGCAGCTTAGTTGTCGGGACAGGGACAAATGGGGCTTTCTTT. This codes for CASSLVVGTGTNGAFF.

The genes are TRBV5-4 and TRBJ2-7, with 8 bases fitting TRBD2. The CDR3 length is 15 residues. Trimming at V came to 4 bases and at J to 6 bases, leaving 12 bases not matched to a gene. Germline V gene lookup returns CDR1 SGHNT and CDR2 YYREEE (reference sequence). CDR3 DNA: TGTGCCAGCAGCCGGGGGGGGGTTAATAGAGGCGAGCAGTACTTC. It encodes CASSRGGVNRGEQYF.

This clonotype has ten or more counts. J is TRBJ1-2 and V is TRBV5-1; no clear D. CDR1 is SGHRS, CDR2 YFSETQ, per germline. The V and J ends lost 1 base and 6 bases respectively, with 10 bases between them. The CDR3 length is 13 residues. The CDR3 sequence: CASSLISANGYTF. For the CDR3, the DNA is TGCGCCAGCAGCTTGATTTCAGCTAATGGCTACACCTTC.

This clonotype was detected a few times. CDR3: CSASADRSIGELFF. The DNA for the CDR3 is TGCAGTGCTAGTGCCGATAGGAGTATCGGGGAGCTGTTTTTT. The chain has TRBV20-1 and TRBJ2-2; D unresolved. The V end was cut by 3 bases, the J end by 7 bases, with 15 bases between. The CDR3 is 14 residues long. Germline-derived CDR1 and CDR2 are DFQATT and SNEGSKA (reference sequence).

In this sample, this clonotype turned up many times. CDR3 nucleotide sequence: TGTGCCAGTAGTATTGGGGGCGATAGCAATCAGCCCCAGCATTTT. It yields the protein CASSIGGDSNQPQHF. The V call is TRBV19, the J call TRBJ1-5, with D possibly matching TRBD1 (6 bases). This CDR3 spans 15 amino acids. V was pared by 3 bases and J by 0 bases, with 9 bases between. From germline, CDR1 is LNHDA and CDR2 SQIVND (reference sequence).

The sample holds a few counts of this clonotype. The rearrangement uses TRBV10-1 and TRBJ2-3, with 8 bases aligning to TRBD2. The germline CDR1 and CDR2 sequences are WNHNN and SYGVQD (reference sequence). The CDR3 totals 16 residues. Losses at the gene ends were 2 bases for V and 5 bases for J; bases not matched to a gene: 9. In DNA form, the CDR3 reads TGCGCCAGCAGTGAGGGGCAGCGGGAGTCCGGAGATACGCAGTATTTT. Translation: CASSEGQRESGDTQYF.

This clonotype occurred many times. The chain carries TRBV18 and TRBJ2-1; the match to TRBD2 covers 11 bases. The CDR3 consists of 15 residues. Germline lookup yields CDR1 KGHSH and CDR2 LQKENI. Germline trimming cut 3 bases from V and 8 bases from J; bases unmatched to any gene: 6. CDR3 protein: CASSPGWTSGHEQFF. CDR3 coding DNA: TGTGCCAGCTCACCGGGTTGGACTAGCGGGCATGAGCAGTTCTTC.

There are many counts of this clonotype. The CDR3 is CASSEQGAREKLFF. The CDR3 nucleotides read TGTGCCAGCAGTGAACAGGGGGCAAGGGAAAAACTGTTTTTT. V gene TRBV6-1 combines with J gene TRBJ1-4, with TRBD1 matching 8 bases. The CDR3 totals 14 residues. Germline CDR1 MNHNS, CDR2 SASEGT. J lost 8 bases, V lost 2 bases, and 4 bases had no gene match.

This clonotype occurred many times. The V and J genes are TRBV10-2 and TRBJ1-4, with D uncertain. Germline V gene lookup returns CDR1 WSHSY and CDR2 SAAADI. The CDR3 sequence is 15 residues long. The germline V and J ends were trimmed by 0 bases and 8 bases, with 13 bases remaining between them. The CDR3 loop is CASSESAGYMEKLFF. As DNA, the CDR3 is TGCGCCAGCAGTGAGTCGGCCGGGTACATGGAAAAACTGTTTTTT.

This clonotype was recorded many times. The chain couples TRBV5-1 to TRBJ1-1; tentatively, D is TRBD1 (6 bases). CDR3 size: 15 residues. Trimming took off 3 bases at V and 0 bases at J, with 12 bases between the two ends. Germline V gene sequence: CDR1 SGHRS, CDR2 YFSETQ. The CDR3 sequence is CASSSETGLNTEAFF. DNA of the CDR3: TGCGCCAGCAGCTCCGAAACAGGGCTGAACACTGAAGCTTTCTTT.

The CDR3 DNA is TGTGCCTGGAGTTCGGACAGGGTAATCAATGAGCAGTTCTTC. Translation: CAWSSDRVINEQFF. The chain couples TRBV30 to TRBJ2-1; 8 bases are a match to TRBD1. Trimming removed 2 bases from V and 6 bases from J; junction bases left unmatched: 6. Germline assignment: CDR1 GTSNPN and CDR2 SVGIG (reference sequence). This CDR3 region has 14 residues.

This clonotype was detected many times. DNA for the CDR3: TGTGCCAGCAGTGAAACAGGGCGGCGGGTAGATACGCAGTATTTT. It is translated as CASSETGRRVDTQYF. The chain recombines TRBV6-1 with TRBJ2-3, with D tentatively TRBD1 (6 bases). With 2 bases removed from V and 5 bases from J, the gap between germline ends came to 14 bases. Germline CDR1 reads MNHNS; CDR2 reads SASEGT. The CDR3 runs to 15 residues.

This clonotype was observed at least ten times. The genes are TRBV20-1 and TRBJ2-1, with D possibly being TRBD1 (5 bases). This CDR3 comprises 15 residues. Germline lookup yields CDR1 DFQATT and CDR2 SNEGSKA (reference sequence). V gave up 1 base and J gave up 4 bases, with 14 bases separating them. As DNA, the CDR3 is TGCAGTGCTAGAGTAGGGGCGGTCCATTACAATGAGCAGTTCTTC. Translated, it gives CSARVGAVHYNEQFF.

This clonotype was seen repeatedly, ten times or more. V gene TRBV5-6 combines with J gene TRBJ1-2, with D perhaps matching TRBD1 (5 bases). The CDR3 is 16 residues long. Trimming stripped 1 base from V and 5 bases from J, with 18 bases between. Germline loops: CDR1 SGHDT, CDR2 YYEEEE. The CDR3 nucleotides read TGTGCCAGCAGCTTGACCGAGGGGCGTCTAGGGTATGGCTACACCTTC. Protein sequence: CASSLTEGRLGYGYTF. Supplemented by reference TRBV5-6 and TRBJ1-2, the full variable domain reads DAGVTQSPTHLIKTRGQQVTLRCSPKSGHDTVSWYQQALGQGPQFIFQYYEEEERQRGNFPDRFSGHQFPNYSSELNVNALLLGDSALYLCASSLTEGRLGYGYTFGSGTRLTVV.

The rearrangement joins TRBV20-1 to TRBJ1-1, with D uncertain. Looked up from germline, CDR1 is DFQATT and CDR2 is SNEGSKA (reference sequence). The germline V and J ends were trimmed by 2 bases and 5 bases, with 15 bases remaining between them. This CDR3 is built from 14 residues. The CDR3 loop reads CSARFPFRGTEAFF. The DNA of the CDR3 is TGCAGTGCTAGATTCCCATTCCGTGGGACTGAAGCTTTCTTT.

This clonotype occurred many times. The gene calls are TRBV7-9 and TRBJ2-2, with D hard to call. From germline, CDR1 is SEHNR and CDR2 FQNEAQ (reference sequence). The CDR3 spans 17 residues. V was trimmed by 5 bases and J by 1 base, leaving 17 bases between them. CDR3 loop: CASSPPIRARNTGELFF. CDR3 DNA sequence: TGTGCCAGCAGCCCTCCCATCCGAGCCCGGAACACCGGGGAGCTGTTTTTT. Drawing the rest from reference TRBV7-9 and TRBJ2-2, the complete variable domain is DTGVSQNPRHKITKRGQNVTFRCDPISEHNRLYWYRQTLGQGPEFLTYFQNEAQLEKSRLLSDRFSAERPKGSFSTLEIQRTEQGDSAMYLCASSPPIRARNTGELFFGEGSRLTVL.

The chain is built from TRBV5-8 and TRBJ1-5; D gene unclear. This CDR3 comprises 14 residues. V lost 0 bases to trimming and J lost 0 bases, with 4 bases between them. Looked up from germline, CDR1 is SGHTS and CDR2 is YDEGEE. The CDR3 sequence: CASSLGLSNQPQHF. The CDR3 DNA is TGTGCCAGCAGCTTGGGTCTTAGCAATCAGCCCCAGCATTTT.

This clonotype was recorded once. The chain is built from TRBV20-1 and TRBJ1-2; 7 nucleotides agree with TRBD1. The CDR3 is 13 amino acids. After removal of 7 bases from V and 1 base from J, the junction contained 6 bases not matched to a gene. CDR1 is DFQATT and CDR2 is SNEGSKA in the germline V gene (reference sequence). CDR3 amino acids: CSDRDSLNYGYTF. CDR3 DNA: TGCAGTGACCGGGACAGTCTTAACTATGGCTACACCTTC.

The gene calls are TRBV2 and TRBJ2-1; D may be TRBD2 (6 bases). CDR1 is SNHLY and CDR2 is FYNNEI in the germline V gene. The V gene lost 4 bases and the J gene lost 6 bases, with 16 bases spanning the gap. This CDR3 is built from 15 residues. The CDR3 protein is CASSGGDRDINEQFF. DNA of the CDR3: TGTGCCAGCAGTGGGGGGGACCGTGATATCAATGAGCAGTTCTTC.

Many counts were recorded for this clonotype. The CDR3 region has the DNA TGTGCCAGCAGGTTCGGGGGAGAGACCCAGTACTTC. Residues: CASRFGGETQYF. The chain employs TRBV12-3 or TRBV12-4 and TRBJ2-5; D is perhaps TRBD2 (6 bases). Trimming took 6 bases from V and 4 from J, leaving 9 bases between them. CDR3 length: 12 residues.

This clonotype was observed many times. The chain employs TRBV12-3 or TRBV12-4 and TRBJ2-6; D is possibly TRBD1 (6 bases). The ends were cut back, 9 bases at V and 0 bases at J, with 9 bases in the middle. The CDR3 runs 14 residues. The CDR3 region is CASRGNSGANVLTF. Here the CDR3 DNA reads TGTGCCAGTAGGGGGAACTCTGGGGCCAACGTCCTGACTTTC.

This clonotype was observed at least ten times. This chain joins TRBV12-3 or TRBV12-4 and TRBJ1-3; D not resolved. V dropped 8 bases and J dropped 2 bases, with 16 bases sitting between them. CDR3 length equals 15 residues. Here the CDR3 DNA reads TGTGCCAGCCTTCGGGGTTCTGTTGCTGGAAACACCATATATTTT. It codes for CASLRGSVAGNTIYF.

At least ten counts were recorded for this clonotype. The V and J genes are TRBV20-1 and TRBJ1-1; D is perhaps TRBD1 (6 bases). The CDR3 contains 12 residues. CDR1 DFQATT and CDR2 SNEGSKA come from the germline V gene (reference sequence). Trimming stripped 5 bases from V and 4 bases from J, with 11 bases between. DNA for the CDR3: TGCAGTGCTTGGGGGGGGGCCACTGAAGCTTTCTTT. This translates into CSAWGGATEAFF.

This clonotype was observed many times. The rearrangement uses TRBV5-1 and TRBJ2-1; D may correspond to TRBD1 or TRBD2 (5 bases each). The CDR3 covers 15 residues. Trimming shortened V by 4 bases and J by 1 base, and 12 bases separated the two germline ends. From germline, CDR1 is SGHRS and CDR2 YFSETQ. The CDR3 sequence: CASSPPGRSYNEQFF. CDR3 bases: TGCGCCAGCAGCCCACCGGGACGGTCCTACAATGAGCAGTTCTTC.

This clonotype was detected many times. The V gene is TRBV20-1, the J gene TRBJ2-3; tentatively, D is TRBD1 (5 bases). This CDR3 region has 13 residues. Germline CDR1 and CDR2: DFQATT and SNEGSKA (reference sequence). Trimming stripped 6 bases from V and 6 bases from J, with 16 bases between. Here the CDR3 reads CSARNTGLDTQYF. The CDR3 DNA is TGCAGTGCGAGGAATACAGGATTGGATACGCAGTATTTT.